This TCR beta chain was recorded in a study of OX40 agonist ivuxolimab in advanced cancers. At the level of the whole study: The costimulatory receptor OX40 (CD134) was targeted by ivuxolimab, a fully human IgG2 agonistic monoclonal antibody. Three dose-escalation patients achieved partial responses, one with hepatocellular carcinoma and two with cutaneous melanoma. Of the 50 to 55 patients in dose escalation, 19 had hepatocellular carcinoma, about 15 had melanoma, 9 had renal cell carcinoma and 9 had head and neck cancer. The purpose of peripheral TCRbeta sequencing was to test whether ivuxolimab changed TCR sequence diversity and led to clonal T-cell expansion. Intravenous ivuxolimab was administered to patients every 2 weeks at six dose levels: 0.01, 0.1, 0.3, 1.5, 3 and 10 mg/kg. The paper reports the monotherapy dose-escalation portion (N ≈ 50 patients) of the phase I ivuxolimab trial. The dose-escalation cohort was about 83% male with a mean age of about 54 years, ranging from about 23 to 85. Patients were allowed to have had prior anti-PD-1, anti-PD-L1 or anti-CTLA-4 therapy, and around 43% of the dose-escalation patients had been treated with checkpoint inhibitors.

Genomic DNA was extracted from sorted cells for sequencing of the TCRbeta CDR3 region. TCRbeta CDR3 regions were sequenced using the immunoSEQ Assay. TCRdb mirrors the immuneACCESS table, restricted to in-frame sequences. Some clones are absent from its copies; in checked studies, under half trace to an unresolved V gene, and the reason for the others is unknown. The table for this sample lists around 56,000 clones; around 86% of them were counted only once. The ten top clones hold approximately 4.8% of the sample. Of note for this clone: The target of this receptor is not known. Base qualities are not at hand, and no much larger clone is one base apart.

Per the germline V gene, MDHEN is the CDR1 and SYDVKM is the CDR2. The CDR3 sequence holds 15 residues, the cysteine and phenylalanine included. CDR3 DNA is the only sequence kept; it has 45 bases, read in frame from the first base. The V and J ends are trimmed by 6 bases and 0 bases, leaving 9 bases between them. On the study overall, not on this receptor specifically: After ivuxolimab, more expanded clones were found on average in CD8+ T cells than in CD4+ T cells. Antigen specificity was not determined for the clonally expanded peripheral T cells. Low levels of normalized T-cell clonal expansion were also seen in some nonresponding patients. In the 0.1-3.0 mg/kg groups, partial responders were among the patients with the lowest normalized peripheral clonal expansion, particularly in CD8+ T cells. At doses of 0.1 to 3.0 mg/kg, clonal expansion of both CD4+ and CD8+ T cells in blood was seen between baseline and week 6.

The trial excluded patients who had a history of autoimmune disease or who were on systemic immunosuppression. In every dose cohort, peripheral blood was drawn for TCR sequencing at baseline, cycle 4 day 1, and cycle 7 day 1. Samples came from an open-label, multicenter, first-in-human phase I dose-escalation trial of ivuxolimab. Adults with locally advanced or metastatic melanoma, renal cell, hepatocellular, or head and neck squamous cell carcinoma were enrolled in the trial. Before TCR sequencing, CD4+ T cells and CD8+ T cells were sorted from peripheral blood as separate populations. The sequence was collected from an adult with an advanced solid tumor such as melanoma, head and neck, liver or kidney cancer. The sequences come from CD4+ or CD8+ T cells sorted from blood, collected in a trial of the OX40 agonist ivuxolimab. The chain is made from TRBV28 and TRBJ1-6; the D gene cannot be resolved reliably. Here the CDR3 is given as CASRPEVSYNSPLHF. The nucleotide sequence reads TGTGCCAGCAGACCCGAGGTCTCCTATAATTCACCCCTCCACTTT.